This TCR beta chain comes out of a study of PD-L1 blockade in urothelial cancer. On the study more broadly: Previous chemotherapy exposure amounted to 0 to 3 regimens for patients. Blood samples had a median of approximately 150,000 T cells, more than 65,000 unique TCRs, and clonality 0.08 to 0.09.

Assay: immunoSEQ multiplex PCR; the TCRdb copy retains only in-frame clones and omits some. Counted here are roughly 87,000 clones, approximately 88% occurring once; the ten biggest clones make up about 0.89%. The length of the CDR3 is 14 residues. V lost 0 bases to trimming and J lost 3 bases, with 6 bases between them. The germline CDR1 and CDR2 sequences are KGHSH and LQKENI. Time point defined: pretreatment peripheral blood. Material: PBMCs, obtained around atezolizumab (anti-PD-L1) treatment. The source of this sequence is a woman of 80 years or more with urothelial cancer. The rearrangement joins TRBV18 to TRBJ2-1, with D maybe TRBD1 (5 bases). CDR3 in DNA: TGTGCCAGCTCACCACCGACAGTCTACAATGAGCAGTTCTTC. Its protein product is CASSPPTVYNEQFF.